This passage covers 12 T cell receptor beta chains from one sample sequenced in a study of graft-versus-host responses after intestinal transplantation (dated by TCRdb to about 2021). The sample's time point label, in plain terms: cells obtained before transplantation from donor or recipient. Libraries were constructed by the immunoSEQ multiplex PCR assay. Here the immuneACCESS table is served through TCRdb, limited to in-frame sequences with V and J called. Missing clones are a known gap in these copies; in checked studies unresolved V genes cover under half, and the rest lacks a known reason. This sample gives tens of thousands of clones in total; about 95% of them show up just once. Jointly, the top ten make up less than 0.25% of the sample. These TCRs are of unknown antigen specificity. Sequenced material: unstimulated CD8+ T cells sorted from spleen or lymph node cells, taken before transplant. These receptors all stem from a human donor who was the organ donor for an intestinal transplant.

This chain connects TRBV4-3 to TRBJ1-1; weak D call: TRBD1 (5 bases). V was clipped by 3 bases and J by 6 bases, with 11 bases between them. Germline values: CDR1 LGHNA, CDR2 YSLEER. The CDR3 is 13 amino acids. CDR3 protein: CASSQVDTAEAFF. The CDR3 DNA reads as TGCGCCAGCAGCCAGGTGGACACAGCTGAAGCTTTCTTT.

This chain links TRBV6-5 with TRBJ2-7, with a tentative D call TRBD1 (6 bases). The V end lost 0 bases, the J end lost 3 bases, and 12 bases lay between the germline ends. From germline, CDR1 is MNHEY and CDR2 SVGAGI. The CDR3 contains 15 residues. CDR3 residues: CASSYSMGAGYEQYF. The CDR3 DNA reads as TGTGCCAGCAGTTACTCTATGGGGGCGGGCTACGAGCAGTACTTC.

The chain is built from TRBV4-3 and TRBJ2-7; D not certain. With 1 base removed from V and 2 bases from J, the gap between germline ends came to 6 bases. CDR3 length: 13 residues. CDR1 is LGHNA and CDR2 is YSLEER in the germline V gene. DNA for the CDR3: TGCGCCAGCAGCCAAGGCAGGACCTACGAGCAGTACTTC. Encoded protein: CASSQGRTYEQYF.

The chain couples TRBV30 to TRBJ1-5; D is unresolved. V lost 1 base, J lost 1 base, and 8 bases lay in between. Germline V lookup: CDR1 GTSNPN, CDR2 SVGIG (reference sequence). The CDR3 totals 14 residues. The CDR3 sequence is CAWSGGVSNQPQHF. The CDR3 DNA sequence: TGTGCCTGGAGTGGGGGAGTCAGCAATCAGCCCCAGCATTTT.

The sample holds one count of this clone. The genes are TRBV29-1 and TRBJ1-2, with no clear D. CDR1 is SQVTM, CDR2 ANQGSEA, per germline. V was trimmed by 0 bases and J by 4 bases, leaving 9 bases between them. The CDR3 has 13 amino acids. For the CDR3, the DNA is TGCAGCGTTGAAGATAGTGCAGTCTATGGCTACACCTTC. Residues: CSVEDSAVYGYTF.

The gene calls are TRBV10-3 and TRBJ2-7; D remains ambiguous. Germline CDR1 reads ENHRY; CDR2 reads SYGVKD. Trimming removed 4 bases at V and 6 bases at J, with 25 bases between. This CDR3 is built from 17 residues. The CDR3 region is CAISVNEAPLPLFEQYF. The CDR3, as DNA: TGTGCCATCAGTGTAAACGAGGCGCCCCTGCCCCTCTTCGAGCAGTACTTC.

V gene TRBV4-3 combines with J gene TRBJ1-2; TRBD1 might be the D (5 bases). Germline V gene sequence: CDR1 LGHNA, CDR2 YSLEER. The CDR3 contains 15 residues. The germline V and J ends were trimmed by 0 bases and 1 base, with 9 bases remaining between them. The CDR3, as DNA: TGCGCCAGCAGCCAAGACGGGGGGGATAACTATGGCTACACCTTC. This translates into CASSQDGGDNYGYTF.

The chain links TRBV7-8 to TRBJ2-2; 8 bases fit TRBD1. CDR3 length: 14 amino acids. The germline CDR1 and CDR2 sequences are SGHVS and FQNEAQ. V was pared by 5 bases and J by 5 bases, with 4 bases of the junction left unmatched. The CDR3 region has the DNA TGTGCCAGCAGCCTAACAGGGGGAACCGGGGAGCTGTTTTTT. Residues: CASSLTGGTGELFF.

This sequence joins TRBV2 and TRBJ1-4; D not certain. The CDR3 contains 14 residues. From germline, CDR1 is SNHLY and CDR2 FYNNEI. The V end lost 4 bases, the J end lost 2 bases, and 8 bases lay between the germline ends. This CDR3 reads CASSGGDTNEKLFF. The CDR3 bases are TGTGCCAGCAGTGGTGGTGACACTAATGAAAAACTGTTTTTT.

About this clone: Relative to the germline gene, one junction end is altered; a read error may explain this. This rearrangement joins TRBV4-3 to TRBJ2-3, with D tentatively TRBD1 or TRBD2 (6 bases each). The CDR3 contains 14 residues. CDR1 and CDR2 (germline): LGHNA, YSLEER. CDR3 nucleotide sequence: TGCGCCAACAGCCCGACGGGGGCACGGGATACGCAGTATTTT. Translation gives CANSPTGARDTQYF.

The rearrangement uses TRBV7-2 and TRBJ2-1, with D unresolved. The V end lost 3 bases, the J end lost 10 bases, and 16 bases lay between the germline ends. CDR1 is SGHTA, CDR2 FQGNSA, per germline. The CDR3 runs 14 residues. CDR3 loop: CASSLSGPPEEQFF. The CDR3 DNA is TGTGCCAGCAGCTTGTCCGGGCCCCCGGAGGAGCAGTTCTTC.

This chain joins TRBV4-3 and TRBJ2-1; 13 positions match TRBD2. The V and J ends lost 0 bases and 6 bases, in that order; junction bases with no gene match: 5. Germline CDR1 and CDR2: LGHNA and YSLEER. There are 17 residues in the CDR3. The CDR3 sequence: CASSQDRGLAGANEQFF. In nucleotides, the CDR3 is TGCGCCAGCAGCCAAGATCGTGGACTAGCGGGGGCCAATGAGCAGTTCTTC.